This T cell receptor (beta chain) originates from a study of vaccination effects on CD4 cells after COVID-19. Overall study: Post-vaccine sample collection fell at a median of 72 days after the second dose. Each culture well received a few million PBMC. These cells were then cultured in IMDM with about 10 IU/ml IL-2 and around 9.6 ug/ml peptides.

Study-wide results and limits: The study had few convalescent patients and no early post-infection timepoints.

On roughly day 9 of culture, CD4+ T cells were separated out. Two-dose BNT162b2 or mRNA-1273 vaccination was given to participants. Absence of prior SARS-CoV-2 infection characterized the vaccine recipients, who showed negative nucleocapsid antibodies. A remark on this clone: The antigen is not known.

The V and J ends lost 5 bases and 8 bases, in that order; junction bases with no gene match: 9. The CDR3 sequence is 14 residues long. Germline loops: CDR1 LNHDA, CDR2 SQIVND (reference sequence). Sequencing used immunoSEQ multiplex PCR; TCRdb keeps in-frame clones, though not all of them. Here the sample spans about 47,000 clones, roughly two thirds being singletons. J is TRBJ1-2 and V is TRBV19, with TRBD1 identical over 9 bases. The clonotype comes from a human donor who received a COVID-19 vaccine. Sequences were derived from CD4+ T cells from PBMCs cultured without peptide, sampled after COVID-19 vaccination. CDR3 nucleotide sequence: TGTGCCAGTAGTCCCGGGACAGGGTACGGCGGCTACACCTTC. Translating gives CASSPGTGYGGYTF.